A selection of T cell receptor beta chains follows, all from one sample in a study of OX40 agonist ivuxolimab in advanced cancers. The protocol was immunoSEQ multiplex PCR, while the TCRdb copy is restricted to in-frame clones and leaves out a portion. The sample shows 55,000 to 80,000 clones, around 90% of them seen only once. Sequences were derived from CD4+ or CD8+ T cells sorted from blood, sampled in a trial of the OX40 agonist ivuxolimab. The source is an adult with an advanced solid tumor such as melanoma, head and neck, liver or kidney cancer. Both conserved end residues are part of each CDR3. The order of the fields is V gene, clone size, J gene, D gene, CDR3 DNA, CDR3 protein. D genes are given only for firm matches. Some rows mark clone size as missing; the rest say once, few, many or name a class of expanded clone.

TRBV19	-	TRBJ2-5	TRBD1	TGTGCCAGTAGTATTCAGGGGGTCGGGGAGACCCAGTACTTC	CASSIQGVGETQYF
TRBV23-1	once	TRBJ2-2	-	TGCGCCAGCAGCCCTAGAAAGGGTTTTCCGAACACCGGGGAGCTGTTTTTT	CASSPRKGFPNTGELFF
TRBV30	-	TRBJ1-3	-	TGTGCCTGGAATGGGGGGGTTGGAAACACCATATATTTT	CAWNGGVGNTIYF
TRBV10-2	-	TRBJ2-5	-	TGCGCCAGCAGTGGGGACACCGAGACCCAGTACTTC	CASSGDTETQYF
TRBV13	-	TRBJ1-2	-	TGTGCCAGCAGCCTACGGGCCGACTATGGCTACACCTTC	CASSLRADYGYTF
TRBV5-1	once	TRBJ2-5	-	TGCGCCAGCAGCTTGTCGGGGGTTGAGACCCAGTACTTC	CASSLSGVETQYF
TRBV6-6	-	TRBJ2-3	-	TGTGCCAGCTTAGATACGCAGTATTTT	CASLDTQYF
TRBV18	once	TRBJ2-5	-	TGTGCCAGCTCACCACTGCAGAGCCAAGAGACCCAGTACTTC	CASSPLQSQETQYF
TRBV6-1	-	TRBJ2-3	-	TGTGCCAGCAGGAGGGACCACGCCGGAGATACGCAGTATTTT	CASRRDHAGDTQYF
TRBV11-3	-	TRBJ2-1	-	TGTGCCAGCAGCTTCAGTCACGGGAGCTCCTACAATGAGCAGTTCTTC	CASSFSHGSSYNEQFF
TRBV30	-	TRBJ1-1	-	TGTGCCTGGAGTGCAGGAGTTATGAACACTGAAGCTTTCTTT	CAWSAGVMNTEAFF
TRBV6-5	-	TRBJ1-3	-	TGTGCCAGCAGTAGGACCAACTCTGGAAACACCATATATTTT	CASSRTNSGNTIYF
TRBV6-5	-	TRBJ1-5	-	TGTGCCAGCAGTGTTAGGGGCGGGCATCAGCCCCAGCATTTT	CASSVRGGHQPQHF
TRBV5-1	-	TRBJ2-5	-	TGCGCCAGCAGCTTGGAAGGCAGGGCACAAGAGACCCAGTACTTC	CASSLEGRAQETQYF
TRBV15	-	TRBJ1-4	-	TGTGCCACCAGCAGAGGGGGTTCTACAGAAAAACTGTTTTTT	CATSRGGSTEKLFF
TRBV6-5	-	TRBJ1-5	-	TGTGCCAGCAGCAGATTAGATCAGCCCCAGCATTTT	CASSRLDQPQHF
TRBV20-1	-	TRBJ2-1	TRBD2	TGCAGTGCTGGGCCTAGCGGGTGGCTGTTCTTC	CSAGPSGWLFF
TRBV19	-	TRBJ2-7	-	TGTGCCAGTAGTATCCCCGGAGGTGGGCCCTCCTCCTACGAGCAGTACTTC	CASSIPGGGPSSYEQYF
TRBV27	once	TRBJ1-4	-	TGTGCCAGCAGTTTGTGGGGAGCTACTAATGAAAAACTGTTTTTT	CASSLWGATNEKLFF
TRBV4-2	-	TRBJ2-7	TRBD2	TGTGCCAGCAGCCGAACGGCGGGAGGTGTGTACGAGCAGTACTTC	CASSRTAGGVYEQYF
TRBV6-6	-	TRBJ1-2	-	TGTGCCAGCAGTTCACAAGGAAATGGCTACACCTTC	CASSSQGNGYTF
TRBV10-2	-	TRBJ1-1	-	TGCGCCAGCAGTGATAGGACTTCCACTGAAGCTTTCTTT	CASSDRTSTEAFF
TRBV5-4	-	TRBJ2-1	-	TGTGCCAGCAGCGTACAACAGGGCTCCTACAATGAGCAGTTCTTC	CASSVQQGSYNEQFF
TRBV19	-	TRBJ2-7	TRBD1	TGTGCCAGTAGTTTAGAGGGACAGGGGAACTACGAGCAGTACTTC	CASSLEGQGNYEQYF
TRBV5-6	-	TRBJ2-5	TRBD2	TGTGCCAGCAGCCCCTGGACTAGCGGGAGGGAAGAGACCCAGTACTTC	CASSPWTSGREETQYF
TRBV6-6	-	TRBJ2-7	-	TGTGCCAGCAATTACGTCGCGGGGTATGGCGAGCAGTACTTC	CASNYVAGYGEQYF